The T cell receptor beta chain described here comes from a study of cytomegalovirus exposure and HLA in healthy donors. The data were produced by immunoSEQ multiplex PCR, yet TCRdb's version contains in-frame clones alone and is incomplete. Here the sample spans 90,000 to 150,000 clones, roughly 88% being singletons. Broader study findings: The study designated fewer than 200 TCR beta chains cytomegalovirus-associated.

Notes on this clone: What it recognizes is unknown.

The CDR3 sequence is 16 residues long. In germline, CDR1 is SGHRS, CDR2 YFSETQ. V was clipped by 0 bases and J by 1 base, with 14 bases between them. Sequencing was done on a sample of PBMCs. The sequence came from a woman aged 18-35 years in good health and CMV-seropositive. This sequence joins TRBV5-1 and TRBJ2-7, with D maybe TRBD1 (6 bases). CDR3 sequence: CASSLAPDRLSYEQYF. The CDR3 DNA reads as TGCGCCAGCAGCTTGGCCCCAGACAGGTTGTCCTACGAGCAGTACTTC.